A single sample gave rise to the 20 T cell receptor beta chains below, sequenced in a study of blood T cell repertoires in COVID-19. The table came from immunoSEQ multiplex PCR; TCRdb's copy has only in-frame clones and leaves some out. The sample consists of 150,000 to 200,000 clones, roughly three quarters of them appearing once. Sequencing input: PBMCs or T cells enriched from blood (not recorded which). The origin of the receptors is a woman between 50 and 59 years old with acute COVID-19.

This clone showed up just a few times. V usage is TRBV5-1 and J usage is TRBJ1-2; D is unresolved. V lost 0 bases to trimming and J lost 4 bases, with 10 bases between them. The CDR3 length is 14 residues. CDR1 is SGHRS, CDR2 YFSETQ, per germline. CDR3 sequence reads: CASSLDGGVYGYTF. The CDR3 DNA follows: TGCGCCAGCAGCTTGGATGGAGGAGTCTATGGCTACACCTTC.

The chain couples TRBV19 to TRBJ2-1; 8 bases are a match to TRBD2. The junction had 19 bases not matched to a gene; V was cut back by 7 bases and J by 8 bases. Germline V gene data show CDR1 as LNHDA and CDR2 as SQIVND (reference sequence). The CDR3 contains 17 residues. The CDR3: CASIPGIGGGGHYEQFF. CDR3 in DNA: TGTGCCAGTATCCCGGGTATAGGAGGCGGGGGGCACTATGAGCAGTTCTTC.

This chain connects TRBV4-1 to TRBJ1-2, with D maybe TRBD1 (5 bases). There are 16 residues in the CDR3. The germline V gene has CDR1 MGHRA and CDR2 YSYEKL. V lost 0 bases and J 3 bases, leaving 14 bases between the germline ends. CDR3 nucleotide sequence: TGCGCCAGCAGCCAAGATCAAGGGGCAGCATACTATGGCTACACCTTC. Protein product: CASSQDQGAAYYGYTF.

This chain connects TRBV21-1 to TRBJ2-3; the table's D gene call, TRBD1, was not cross checked with the DNA. TRBV21-1 constitutes a pseudogene. CDR3 size: 11 residues. The CDR3 DNA is TGTGCCAGCACCGCACAAGATACGCAGTATTTT. Its translation is CASTAQDTQYF.

This chain links TRBV27 with TRBJ1-4; a weak D match, TRBD1 (5 bases). Between the trimmed V and J ends, which lost 3 bases and 7 bases, there was a span of 12 bases. Germline V lookup: CDR1 MNHEY, CDR2 SMNVEV (reference sequence). This CDR3 has 14 residues. CDR3 in DNA: TGTGCCAGCAGTTTGACGGGGGGAAGTGAAAAACTGTTTTTT. Amino acid sequence: CASSLTGGSEKLFF.

This chain uses TRBV7-6 with TRBJ1-6; D remains unclear. V lost 10 bases, J lost 7 bases, and 14 bases lay in between. The CDR3 runs to 13 residues. From germline, CDR1 is SGHVS and CDR2 FNYEAQ. The CDR3 loop reads CAKWAVWNSPLHF. In DNA, the CDR3 is TGTGCCAAATGGGCTGTTTGGAATTCACCCCTCCACTTT.

This chain connects TRBV20-1 to TRBJ1-5; D is unresolved. Per the germline V gene, CDR1 is DFQATT and CDR2 is SNEGSKA (reference sequence). The germline V and J ends were trimmed by 3 bases and 2 bases, with 11 bases remaining between them. The length of the CDR3 is 14 residues. CDR3 nucleotides: TGCAGTGCTAGTGAGGGCGTGGGCAATCAGCCCCAGCATTTT. Residues: CSASEGVGNQPQHF.

This chain joins TRBV7-2 and TRBJ1-1; D unresolved. V lost 6 bases to trimming and J lost 3 bases, with 11 bases between them. Germline CDR1 reads SGHTA; CDR2 reads FQGNSA. This CDR3 has 13 amino acids. The DNA of the CDR3 is TGTGCCAGCAGACCTAATTACGACACTGAAGCTTTCTTT. Translation gives CASRPNYDTEAFF.

V usage is TRBV19 and J usage is TRBJ2-1, with TRBD1 matching over 7 bases. This CDR3 has 14 amino acids. V gave up 5 bases and J gave up 7 bases; unmatched junction bases: 8. Germline CDR1 is LNHDA and CDR2 is SQIVND (reference sequence). CDR3 in DNA: TGTGCCAGTAGTGAAAGGGACAGTTATAATGAGCAGTTCTTC. This sequence encodes CASSERDSYNEQFF.

Comments on this clone: Distinct nucleotide sequences in the sample also encode this CDR3. The genes are TRBV7-9 and TRBJ1-1; 7 positions match TRBD1. The CDR3 runs 14 residues. The J segment lost 4 bases and the V segment lost 4 bases, leaving 6 bases of the junction unmatched. Looked up from germline, CDR1 is SEHNR and CDR2 is FQNEAQ (reference sequence). CDR3 protein: CASSSSGGITEAFF. The DNA for the CDR3 is TGTGCCAGCAGCTCGTCAGGGGGGATCACTGAAGCTTTCTTT.

The rearrangement uses TRBV5-4 and TRBJ1-1, with TRBD1 matching over 7 bases. Germline CDR1 SGHNT, CDR2 YYREEE (reference sequence). This CDR3 is 15 amino acids long. The J segment lost 1 base and the V segment lost 4 bases, leaving 7 bases of the junction unmatched. This CDR3 is CASSRPGTENTEAFF. CDR3 coding DNA: TGTGCCAGCAGCAGACCCGGGACAGAGAACACTGAAGCTTTCTTT.

This clone was counted a single time. CDR3 sequence (DNA): TGTGCCAGCAGCCAGACCAGACAGAAGAACACTGAAGCTTTCTTT. Translating gives CASSQTRQKNTEAFF. The rearrangement links TRBV9 to TRBJ1-1; perhaps TRBD1 as D (5 bases). CDR3 length: 15 residues. Germline loops: CDR1 SGDLS, CDR2 YYNGEE. Trimming shortened V by 4 bases and J by 1 base, and 14 bases separated the two germline ends.

The chain carries TRBV7-2 and TRBJ1-1; no clear D gene. Trimming took 2 bases from V and 5 from J, leaving 15 bases between them. The CDR3 sequence is 15 residues long. Germline-derived CDR1 and CDR2 are SGHTA and FQGNSA. The CDR3 is CASSLYREMGTEAFF. CDR3 bases: TGTGCCAGCAGCTTATATAGGGAGATGGGGACTGAAGCTTTCTTT.

This clone appeared once. This chain uses TRBV12-5 with TRBJ1-1; D might be TRBD1 (6 bases). This CDR3 contains 13 residues. V was shortened by 1 base and J by 4 bases, with 7 bases between the two germline ends. Per germline, CDR1 LGHNT and CDR2 FRNRAP. CDR3 nucleotide sequence: TGTGCTAGTGGTTTGGGAGGGGGCACTGAAGCTTTCTTT. Protein: CASGLGGGTEAFF.

This chain uses TRBV10-1 with TRBJ2-5; 13 bases fit TRBD2. V lost 5 bases, J lost 5 bases, and 8 bases stayed unmatched. Germline V gene data show CDR1 as WNHNN and CDR2 as SYGVQD (reference sequence). This CDR3 has 16 residues. In DNA form, the CDR3 reads TGCGCCAGCAGTAGAGGACTAGCGGGGGCCGGGGAGACCCAGTACTTC. Protein: CASSRGLAGAGETQYF.

V gene TRBV5-6 combines with J gene TRBJ1-2, with 7 bases aligning to TRBD1. CDR3 length: 14 residues. Unmatched junction bases numbered 7, after V lost 4 bases and J lost 4 bases. Looked up from germline, CDR1 is SGHDT and CDR2 is YYEEEE. In DNA form, the CDR3 reads TGTGCCAGCAGCCGAAACGACAGGGCCTATGGCTACACCTTC. Its translation is CASSRNDRAYGYTF.

The chain combines TRBV6-5 with TRBJ2-5; TRBD1 might be the D (5 bases). V dropped 5 bases and J dropped 1 base, with 5 bases sitting between them. The CDR3 is made up of 12 amino acids. Germline V lookup: CDR1 MNHEY, CDR2 SVGAGI. The CDR3 here is CASSTGQETQYF. The CDR3 coding sequence is TGTGCCAGCAGTACAGGCCAAGAGACCCAGTACTTC.

This chain joins TRBV29-1 and TRBJ1-1; possible D gene TRBD1, 6 bases. V was shortened by 4 bases and J by 10 bases, with 19 bases between the two germline ends. The CDR3 is made up of 13 amino acids. Germline assignment: CDR1 SQVTM and CDR2 ANQGSEA. The CDR3 bases are TGCAGCGTTGCCCGGGACACGTCGGGTCTAGCTTTCTTT. Translated: CSVARDTSGLAFF.

The CDR3 DNA sequence: TGCGCCAGCAGCCTAAACCAAGAGACCCAGTACTTC. Protein: CASSLNQETQYF. The rearrangement links TRBV5-1 to TRBJ2-5; D call uncertain. CDR1 and CDR2 (germline): SGHRS, YFSETQ. V dropped 4 bases and J dropped 0 bases, with 4 bases sitting between them. The CDR3 consists of 12 residues.

V is TRBV28 and J is TRBJ1-6, with TRBD1 matching over 7 bases. Germline loops: CDR1 MDHEN, CDR2 SYDVKM. The CDR3 length is 17 residues. J gave up 9 bases and V 5 bases, and 16 bases lay outside the gene matches. DNA of the CDR3: TGTGCCAGCAGTCCACTTTTTTTAGGGACAGCGATTTCACCCCTCCACTTT. Translating gives CASSPLFLGTAISPLHF.